The 27 T cell receptor beta chains in this list originate from one sample, sequenced in a study of immune cell composition in non-small cell lung cancer (dated by TCRdb to the late 2010s). Library method: the immunoSEQ multiplex PCR assay. The source is immuneACCESS, and TCRdb retained only in-frame sequences with V and J called. Part of the clones is not carried over; for the studies checked, unresolved V genes explain less than half of this, and the remainder is unexplained. The sample table shows fewer than 15,000 clones, and 69% are seen once. The ten top clones hold approximately 8.3% of the sample. The source material was lung tumor tissue. Every receptor here comes from a human donor with non-small cell lung cancer.

The chain couples TRBV9 to TRBJ2-7, with TRBD1 identical over 7 bases. Per the germline V gene, CDR1 is SGDLS and CDR2 is YYNGEE. Trimming removed 3 bases from V and 6 bases from J; junction bases left unmatched: 9. The CDR3 is made up of 14 amino acids. The CDR3 sequence: CASSGQGAGGEQYF. For the CDR3, the DNA is TGTGCCAGCAGCGGACAGGGAGCAGGGGGCGAGCAGTACTTC.

This chain joins TRBV11-2 and TRBJ2-7; TRBD2 aligns across 8 bases. The CDR3 runs 15 residues. The germline V gene has CDR1 SGHAT and CDR2 FQNNGV. V gave up 0 bases and J gave up 11 bases; unmatched junction bases: 12. CDR3 in amino acids: CASSLERGELSSKYF. CDR3 coding DNA: TGTGCCAGCAGCTTAGAGCGGGGGGAACTCTCAAGCAAGTACTTC. Filled out from reference TRBV11-2 and TRBJ2-7, the complete variable domain reads EAGVAQSPRYKIIEKRQSVAFWCNPISGHATLYWYQQILGQGPKLLIQFQNNGVVDDSQLPKDRFSAERLKGVDSTLKIQPAKLEDSAVYLCASSLERGELSSKYFGPGTRLTVT.

This rearrangement joins TRBV6-5 to TRBJ2-3, with 7 bases fitting TRBD2. V dropped 7 bases and J dropped 4; count of bases not matched to a gene: 8. The CDR3 is 14 amino acids. CDR1 is MNHEY and CDR2 is SVGAGI in the germline V gene. The CDR3 region is CASNRLARPDTQYF. The DNA for the CDR3 is TGTGCCAGCAACCGACTAGCTCGCCCAGATACGCAGTATTTT.

This chain's CDR3 is CAISPGEVLPLYGYTF. For the CDR3, the DNA is TGTGCCATCAGCCCCGGGGAGGTACTACCTCTCTATGGCTACACCTTC. This chain connects TRBV10-3 to TRBJ1-2; no definite D call. Germline-derived CDR1 and CDR2 are ENHRY and SYGVKD. Trimming removed 6 bases at V and 4 bases at J, with 21 bases between. This CDR3 is built from 16 residues.

The rearrangement uses TRBV2 and TRBJ1-2, with 7 bases matching TRBD1. Trimming took 4 bases from V and 8 from J; bases not matched to a gene: 4. Germline CDR1 is SNHLY and CDR2 is FYNNEI. The CDR3 has 12 amino acids. The CDR3 sequence is CASSGDSRGYTF. DNA for the CDR3: TGTGCCAGCAGTGGGGACAGTCGCGGCTACACCTTC.

The DNA of the CDR3 is TGTGCCAGCCGACACCCGGGGTTAGGTTCGGTGGAGCAGTTCTTC. Protein product: CASRHPGLGSVEQFF. V gene TRBV11-3 combines with J gene TRBJ2-1; D is perhaps TRBD2 (5 bases). V dropped 8 bases and J dropped 10 bases, with 24 bases sitting between them. CDR1 and CDR2 from the germline V gene are SGHNT and YENEEA. The CDR3 covers 15 residues.

The V and J genes are TRBV11-3 and TRBJ1-2; TRBD1 agrees at 9 bases. The CDR3 spans 15 residues. With 0 bases clipped from V and 5 bases from J, the junction kept 4 bases outside the gene matches. CDR1 and CDR2 (germline): SGHNT, YENEEA. CDR3 in amino acids: CASSLEGTGLYGYTF. The CDR3 DNA reads TGTGCCAGCAGCTTAGAGGGGACAGGGCTATATGGCTACACCTTC.

This clone was detected only a few times. This chain joins TRBV25-1 and TRBJ1-6, with TRBD1 identical over 7 bases. Germline CDR1 is MGHDK and CDR2 is SYGVNS. Losses at the gene ends were 6 bases for V and 4 bases for J; bases not matched to a gene: 6. The CDR3 length is 15 residues. In DNA, the CDR3 is TGTGCCAGCAGGGCGCCGGGACAGTATAATTCACCCCTCCACTTT. It encodes CASRAPGQYNSPLHF.

The chain links TRBV7-6 to TRBJ1-1; the match to TRBD1 covers 7 bases. The length of the CDR3 is 13 residues. After removal of 6 bases from V and 6 bases from J, the junction contained 7 bases not matched to a gene. Germline V lookup: CDR1 SGHVS, CDR2 FNYEAQ. CDR3 sequence (DNA): TGTGCCAGCAGTTTCACAGGGGAAGCTGAAGCTTTCTTT. Translating gives CASSFTGEAEAFF.

The chain uses TRBV7-6 and TRBJ2-1; a possible D gene is TRBD2 (5 bases). Germline CDR1 reads SGHVS; CDR2 reads FNYEAQ. There are 14 residues in the CDR3. V lost 5 bases to trimming and J lost 9 bases, with 17 bases between them. The CDR3 DNA reads as TGTGCCAGCAGCCAGGTGGAGGTGGGGTTTGAGCAGTTCTTC. This gives the protein CASSQVEVGFEQFF.

The V gene is TRBV5-1, the J gene TRBJ2-6, with D perhaps TRBD2 (5 bases). V lost 3 bases and J 3 bases, leaving 16 bases between the germline ends. Germline V lookup: CDR1 SGHRS, CDR2 YFSETQ. This CDR3 has 17 amino acids. The chain's CDR3 is CASSSDGPRVGANVLTF. The CDR3, as DNA: TGCGCCAGCAGCTCGGACGGCCCGCGGGTTGGGGCCAACGTCCTGACTTTC. Full variable domain (remainder filled in from reference TRBV5-1 and TRBJ2-6): KAGVTQTPRYLIKTRGQQVTLSCSPISGHRSVSWYQQTPGQGLQFLFEYFSETQRNKGNFPGRFSGRQFSNSRSEMNVSTLELGDSALYLCASSSDGPRVGANVLTFGAGSRLTVL.

This chain connects TRBV29-1 to TRBJ1-2; no clear D. Trimming removed 3 bases from V and 2 bases from J, with 7 bases in between. The CDR3 extends over 12 amino acids. Germline V lookup: CDR1 SQVTM, CDR2 ANQGSEA. Here the CDR3 reads CSVDRLNYGYTF. The CDR3, as DNA: TGCAGCGTTGATCGGTTGAACTATGGCTACACCTTC.

The chain links TRBV5-4 to TRBJ2-3; a possible D gene is TRBD2 (7 bases). V dropped 4 bases and J dropped 2 bases, with 20 bases sitting between them. CDR1 is SGHNT, CDR2 YYREEE, per germline (reference sequence). The CDR3 consists of 17 residues. This CDR3 is CASSRPGGRSNTDTQYF. DNA for the CDR3: TGTGCCAGCAGCAGACCCGGGGGGCGCAGTAACACAGATACGCAGTATTTT. The variable domain in full, with the rest retrieved from reference TRBV5-4 and TRBJ2-3, is ETGVTQSPTHLIKTRGQQVTLRCSSQSGHNTVSWYQQALGQGPQFIFQYYREEENGRGNFPPRFSGLQFPNYSSELNVNALELDDSALYLCASSRPGGRSNTDTQYFGPGTRLTVL.

The gene calls are TRBV4-2 and TRBJ2-5, with 10 bases identical to TRBD1. V shed 3 bases and J 4 bases; nucleotides not matched to a gene: 2. This CDR3 has 14 residues. Germline lookup yields CDR1 LGHNA and CDR2 YNFKEQ. CDR3 in DNA: TGTGCCAGCAGCCACGGACAGGGGGGAGAGACCCAGTACTTC. Its translation is CASSHGQGGETQYF.

The V call is TRBV27, the J call TRBJ1-3, with D possibly matching TRBD1 (5 bases). The CDR3 has 15 amino acids. The germline V gene encodes CDR1 MNHEY and CDR2 SMNVEV (reference sequence). Between the trimmed V and J ends, which lost 5 bases and 1 base, there was a span of 12 bases. CDR3 DNA: TGTGCCAGCAGTCCTACCGGGGGGTCTGGAAACACCATATATTTT. It yields the protein CASSPTGGSGNTIYF.

This clone was recorded only once. The chain recombines TRBV6-6 with TRBJ1-2, with D uncertain. Trimming removed 0 bases from V and 7 bases from J, with 9 bases in between. The CDR3 is made up of 13 amino acids. CDR1 is MNHNY and CDR2 is SVGAGI in the germline V gene (reference sequence). DNA for the CDR3: TGTGCCAGCAGTTACTCCGGGTTCGGTGGCTACACCTTC. Encoded protein: CASSYSGFGGYTF.

The V and J genes are TRBV6-5 and TRBJ2-4, with D possibly TRBD2 on 5 matching bases. Germline V gives CDR1 MNHEY, CDR2 SVGAGI. CDR3 size: 15 residues. The germline V and J ends were trimmed by 4 bases and 12 bases, with 22 bases remaining between them. In DNA form, the CDR3 reads TGTGCCAGCAGTTCGGGGATAGGGCCTACGATAGATCAGTACTTC. The encoded protein is CASSSGIGPTIDQYF.

The V and J genes are TRBV2 and TRBJ1-2; D is ambiguous. There are 13 residues in the CDR3. Trimming cost V 7 bases and J 0 bases, with 9 bases left between them. Germline-derived CDR1 and CDR2 are SNHLY and FYNNEI. CDR3: CASTLLTNYGYTF. For the CDR3, the DNA is TGTGCCAGCACCCTCCTTACTAACTATGGCTACACCTTC.

V and J are TRBV7-6 and TRBJ2-5; 9 bases fit TRBD2. This CDR3 contains 15 residues. In germline, CDR1 is SGHVS, CDR2 FNYEAQ. V trimming: 1 base; J trimming: 7 bases; junction bases outside the gene matches: 7. The CDR3 sequence: CASSLEGGGAGTQYF. The CDR3 region has the DNA TGTGCCAGCAGCTTAGAGGGCGGGGGGGCCGGGACCCAGTACTTC.

The gene calls are TRBV6-1 and TRBJ2-7; D may be TRBD2 (6 bases). There are 11 residues in the CDR3. In germline, CDR1 is MNHNS, CDR2 SASEGT. V lost 6 bases to trimming and J lost 5 bases, with 8 bases between them. The CDR3 DNA is TGTGCCAGCAGCTGGGGGGACGAGCAGTACTTC. This encodes CASSWGDEQYF.

The chain combines TRBV7-9 with TRBJ1-2; D may be TRBD1 (6 bases). The V and J ends lost 2 bases and 7 bases respectively, with 11 bases between them. CDR1 is SEHNR, CDR2 FQNEAQ, per germline (reference sequence). The CDR3 is 13 residues long. The CDR3 DNA follows: TGTGCCAGCAGCTTACTACAGGGTACTGGCTACACCTTC. It codes for CASSLLQGTGYTF.

The chain couples TRBV7-8 to TRBJ1-2; D might be TRBD1 (5 bases). The germline CDR1 and CDR2 sequences are SGHVS and FQNEAQ. The CDR3 has 15 amino acids. Trimming pared 5 bases from V and 3 bases from J, leaving 16 bases between. This CDR3 is CASSTSWGTDYGYTF. The CDR3 bases are TGTGCCAGCAGCACCTCCTGGGGCACGGACTATGGCTACACCTTC.

The CDR3 region is CASSSYTGELFF. CDR3 nucleotides: TGTGCCAGCAGTTCCTACACCGGGGAGCTGTTTTTT. The genes are TRBV6-6 and TRBJ2-2; D unresolved. The CDR3 length is 12 residues. V lost 4 bases and J 3 bases, leaving 3 bases between the germline ends. Germline V CDR1 and CDR2: MNHNY, SVGAGI (reference sequence).

V gene TRBV7-3 combines with J gene TRBJ2-3; maybe TRBD2 (7 bases). CDR1 and CDR2 (germline): SGHTA, FQGTGA. The CDR3 sequence is 17 residues long. V was shortened by 0 bases and J by 5 bases, with 18 bases between the two germline ends. The CDR3 DNA sequence: TGTGCCAGCAGCTTAACTGTGTCGGGGGGCCGTGAAGATACGCAGTATTTT. It specifies CASSLTVSGGREDTQYF. Variable domain in full (rest from reference TRBV7-3 and TRBJ2-3): GAGVSQTPSNKVTEKGKYVELRCDPISGHTALYWYRQSLGQGPEFLIYFQGTGAADDSGLPNDRFFAVRPEGSVSTLKIQRTERGDSAVYLCASSLTVSGGREDTQYFGPGTRLTVL.

To note about this clone: Its ends do not fully match the called genes, so a read error is possible. Written as DNA, the CDR3 is TGTGCCAGCACCTTAAGGGTCGGACAGGGAATGATGAACACTGAAGCTTTCTTT. Translating it yields CASTLRVGQGMMNTEAFF. The chain combines TRBV13 with TRBJ1-1; TRBD1 agrees at 8 bases. Germline V gene lookup returns CDR1 PRHDT and CDR2 FYEKMQ (reference sequence). The CDR3 contains 18 residues.

The V gene is TRBV5-1, the J gene TRBJ2-2; TRBD1 aligns across 7 bases. Germline V lookup: CDR1 SGHRS, CDR2 YFSETQ. V dropped 3 bases and J dropped 6; count of bases not matched to a gene: 2. This CDR3 comprises 13 residues. The CDR3 here is CASSSQGSGELFF. The DNA of the CDR3 is TGCGCCAGCAGCTCACAGGGGTCCGGGGAGCTGTTTTTT.

This chain connects TRBV5-6 to TRBJ1-2, with D perhaps matching TRBD1 (6 bases). V lost 4 bases and J lost 8, with 24 bases in between. Germline V CDR1 and CDR2: SGHDT, YYEEEE. The length of the CDR3 is 16 residues. The CDR3 DNA reads TGTGCCAGCAGCCCGGGACACCTCACCTATACTTGGGGCTACACCTTC. Translated: CASSPGHLTYTWGYTF.